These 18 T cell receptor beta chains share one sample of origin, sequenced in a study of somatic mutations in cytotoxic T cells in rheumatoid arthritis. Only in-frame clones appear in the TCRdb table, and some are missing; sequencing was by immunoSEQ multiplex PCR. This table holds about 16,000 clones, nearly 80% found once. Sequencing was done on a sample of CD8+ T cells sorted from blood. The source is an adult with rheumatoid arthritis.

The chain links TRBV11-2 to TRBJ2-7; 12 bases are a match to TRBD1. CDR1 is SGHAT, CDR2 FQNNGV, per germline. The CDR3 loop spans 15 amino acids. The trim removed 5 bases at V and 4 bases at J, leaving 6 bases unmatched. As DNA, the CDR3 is TGTGCCAGCAGCGTCGGGACAGGGGGCGCGTACGAGCAGTACTTC. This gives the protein CASSVGTGGAYEQYF.

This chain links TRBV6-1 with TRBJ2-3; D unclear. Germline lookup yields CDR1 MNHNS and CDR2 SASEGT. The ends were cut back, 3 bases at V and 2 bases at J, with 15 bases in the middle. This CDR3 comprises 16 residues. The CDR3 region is CASSDAHTLLTDTQYF. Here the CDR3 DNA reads TGTGCCAGCAGTGATGCGCATACCCTCCTCACAGATACGCAGTATTTT.

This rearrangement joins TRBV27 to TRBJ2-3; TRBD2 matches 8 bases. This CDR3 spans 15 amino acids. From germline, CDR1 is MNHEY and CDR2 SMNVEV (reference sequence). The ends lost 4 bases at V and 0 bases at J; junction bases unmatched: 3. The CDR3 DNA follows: TGTGCCAGCAGTTCGGTAGCGGGGAGCACAGATACGCAGTATTTT. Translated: CASSSVAGSTDTQYF.

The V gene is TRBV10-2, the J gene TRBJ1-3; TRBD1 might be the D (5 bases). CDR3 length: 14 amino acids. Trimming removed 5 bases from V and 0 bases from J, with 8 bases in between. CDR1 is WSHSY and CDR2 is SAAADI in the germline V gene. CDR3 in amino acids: CASSRQNSGNTIYF. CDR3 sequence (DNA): TGCGCCAGCAGTCGACAGAACTCTGGAAACACCATATATTTT.

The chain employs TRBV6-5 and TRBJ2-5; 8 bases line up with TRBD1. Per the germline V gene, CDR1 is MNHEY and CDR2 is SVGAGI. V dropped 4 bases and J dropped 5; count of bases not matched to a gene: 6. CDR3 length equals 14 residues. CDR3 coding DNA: TGTGCCAGCAGTTTCAGGGGGCTTGGGGAGACCCAGTACTTC. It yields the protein CASSFRGLGETQYF.

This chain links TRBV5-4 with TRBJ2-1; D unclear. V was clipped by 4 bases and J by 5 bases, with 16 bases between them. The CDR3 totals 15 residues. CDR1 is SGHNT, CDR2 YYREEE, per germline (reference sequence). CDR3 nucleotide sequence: TGTGCCAGCAGCCCCGATCTTGGGATCAACAATGAGCAGTTCTTC. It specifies CASSPDLGINNEQFF.

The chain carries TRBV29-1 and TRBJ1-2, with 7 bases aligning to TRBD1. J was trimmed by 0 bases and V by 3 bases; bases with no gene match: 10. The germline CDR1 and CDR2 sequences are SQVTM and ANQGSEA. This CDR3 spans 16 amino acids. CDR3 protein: CSVDEGQLSTNYGYTF. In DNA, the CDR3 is TGCAGCGTTGATGAGGGACAGCTGTCCACTAACTATGGCTACACCTTC.

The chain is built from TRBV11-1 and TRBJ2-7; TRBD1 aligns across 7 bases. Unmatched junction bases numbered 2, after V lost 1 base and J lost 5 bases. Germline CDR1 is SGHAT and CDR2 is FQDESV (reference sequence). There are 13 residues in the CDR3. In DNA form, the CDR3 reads TGTGCCAGCAGCTTAGGACAGGGTGACGAGCAGTACTTC. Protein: CASSLGQGDEQYF.

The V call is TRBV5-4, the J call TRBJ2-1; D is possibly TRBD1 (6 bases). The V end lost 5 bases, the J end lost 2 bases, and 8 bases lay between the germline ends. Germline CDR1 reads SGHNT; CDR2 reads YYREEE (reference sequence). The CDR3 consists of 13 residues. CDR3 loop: CASSEGAYNEQFF. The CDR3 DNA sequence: TGTGCCAGCAGTGAGGGGGCCTACAATGAGCAGTTCTTC. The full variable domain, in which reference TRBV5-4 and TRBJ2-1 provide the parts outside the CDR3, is ETGVTQSPTHLIKTRGQQVTLRCSSQSGHNTVSWYQQALGQGPQFIFQYYREEENGRGNFPPRFSGLQFPNYSSELNVNALELDDSALYLCASSEGAYNEQFFGPGTRLTVL.

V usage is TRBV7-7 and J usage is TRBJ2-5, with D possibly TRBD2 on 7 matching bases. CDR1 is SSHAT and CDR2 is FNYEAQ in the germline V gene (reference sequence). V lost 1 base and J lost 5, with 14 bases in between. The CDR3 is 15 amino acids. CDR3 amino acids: CASSLGRGAIETQYF. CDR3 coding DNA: TGTGCCAGCAGCTTAGGTCGGGGGGCAATCGAGACCCAGTACTTC.

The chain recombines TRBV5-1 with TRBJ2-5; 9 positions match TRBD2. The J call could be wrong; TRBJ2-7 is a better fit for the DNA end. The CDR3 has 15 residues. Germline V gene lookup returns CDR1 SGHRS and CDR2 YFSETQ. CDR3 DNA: TGCGCCAGCAGCTCGGAAACGGGACTAGCAATCGAGCAGTACTTC. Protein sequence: CASSSETGLAIEQYF.

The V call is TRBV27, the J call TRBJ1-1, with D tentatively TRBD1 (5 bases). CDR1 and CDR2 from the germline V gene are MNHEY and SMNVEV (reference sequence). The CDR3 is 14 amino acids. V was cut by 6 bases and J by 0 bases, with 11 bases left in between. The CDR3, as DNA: TGTGCCAGCAGACCCGGGACGGTGAACACTGAAGCTTTCTTT. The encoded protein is CASRPGTVNTEAFF.

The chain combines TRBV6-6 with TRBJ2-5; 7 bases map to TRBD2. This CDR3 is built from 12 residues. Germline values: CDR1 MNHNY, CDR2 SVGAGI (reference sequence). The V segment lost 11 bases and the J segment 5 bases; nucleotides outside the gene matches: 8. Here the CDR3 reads CALGGNLETQYF. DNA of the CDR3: TGTGCCTTGGGGGGGAACTTGGAGACCCAGTACTTC.

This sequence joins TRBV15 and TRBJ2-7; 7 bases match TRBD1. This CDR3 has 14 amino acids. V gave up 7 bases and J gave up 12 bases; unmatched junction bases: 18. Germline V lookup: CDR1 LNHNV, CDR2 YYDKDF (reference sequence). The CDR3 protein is CATTRDRDPTRRYF. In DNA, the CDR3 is TGTGCCACCACTAGGGACAGAGACCCTACGAGGCGGTACTTC.

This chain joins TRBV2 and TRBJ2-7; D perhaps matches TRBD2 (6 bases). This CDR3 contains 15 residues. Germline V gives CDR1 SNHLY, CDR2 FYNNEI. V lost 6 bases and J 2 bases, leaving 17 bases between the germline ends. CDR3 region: CASRELAEIAYEQYF. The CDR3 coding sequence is TGTGCCAGCAGAGAACTAGCAGAAATCGCCTACGAGCAGTACTTC.

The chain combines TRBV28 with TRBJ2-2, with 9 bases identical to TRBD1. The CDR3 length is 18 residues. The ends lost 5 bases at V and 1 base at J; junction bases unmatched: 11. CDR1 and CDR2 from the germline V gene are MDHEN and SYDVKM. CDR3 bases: TGTGCCAGCAGTCGAGTGCCGGGACAGGGTAGGAACACCGGGGAGCTGTTTTTT. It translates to CASSRVPGQGRNTGELFF.

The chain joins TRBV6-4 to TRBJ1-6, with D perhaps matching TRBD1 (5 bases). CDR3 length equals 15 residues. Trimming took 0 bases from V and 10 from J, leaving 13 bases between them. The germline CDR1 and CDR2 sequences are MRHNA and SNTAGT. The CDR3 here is CASSDSVGARSPLHF. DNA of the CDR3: TGTGCCAGCAGTGACTCAGTTGGGGCACGATCACCCCTCCACTTT.

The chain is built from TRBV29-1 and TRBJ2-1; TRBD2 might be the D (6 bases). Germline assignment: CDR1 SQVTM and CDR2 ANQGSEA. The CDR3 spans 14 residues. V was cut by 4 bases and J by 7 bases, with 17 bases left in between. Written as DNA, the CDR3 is TGCAGCGTTGTAGTAGGGTCTCGGGGGAATGAGCAGTTCTTC. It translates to CSVVVGSRGNEQFF.